There are a few counts of the clone carrying this TCR beta chain. Its antigen is not known. This record comes from a study of CD8 T cells in ankylosing spondylitis. Study conclusions and caveats: Disease-linked clones bore a CD8+ phenotype and were relatively rare in peripheral blood. Past studies reported some motif variants in reactive arthritis synovial fluid and blood. A motif in TCR beta, a set of 8 or 9 highly homologous variants, appeared characteristic of ankylosing spondylitis blood. Enrichment of disease-linked clones was reportedly significant in matched ankylosing spondylitis synovial fluid.

The CDR3 sequence is 11 residues long. The germline CDR1 and CDR2 sequences are MNHEY and SVGEGT. Trimming pared 5 bases from V and 5 bases from J, leaving 4 bases between. Quantitative 5'-RACE was performed with molecular barcodes, and it yielded the TCR beta libraries. TCRdb reprocessed the 5' RACE reads with MiXCR, giving one entry per CDR3 protein. This table holds a few hundred thousand distinct CDR3 sequences, approximately 20% found once. This chain uses TRBV6-2 or TRBV6-3 with TRBJ1-5; D is unclear. Material: blood, either unsorted or a sorted T cell fraction (not recorded which). This clonotype was obtained from a male donor with ankylosing spondylitis. As DNA, the CDR3 is TGTGCCAGCAGTAACCATCAGCCCCAGCATTTT. This codes for CASSNHQPQHF.